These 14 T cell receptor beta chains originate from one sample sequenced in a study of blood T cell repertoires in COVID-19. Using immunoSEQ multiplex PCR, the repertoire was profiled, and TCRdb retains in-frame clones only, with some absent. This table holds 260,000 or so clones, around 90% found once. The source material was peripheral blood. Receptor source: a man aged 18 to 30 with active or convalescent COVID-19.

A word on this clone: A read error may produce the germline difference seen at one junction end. The CDR3 here is CASSLGGGTGSF. CDR3 DNA sequence: TGTGCCAGCAGCTTGGGGGGCGGGACAGGGAGCTTC. The chain combines TRBV5-6 with TRBJ2-7; 9 bases are shared with TRBD1. The CDR3 covers 12 residues. The germline V gene encodes CDR1 SGHDT and CDR2 YYEEEE.

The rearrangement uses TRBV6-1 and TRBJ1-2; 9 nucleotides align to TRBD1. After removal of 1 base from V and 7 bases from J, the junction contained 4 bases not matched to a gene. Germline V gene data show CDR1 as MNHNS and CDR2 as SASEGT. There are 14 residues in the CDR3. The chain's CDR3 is CASSEGDRVSGYTF. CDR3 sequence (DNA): TGTGCCAGCAGTGAAGGGGACAGGGTCTCTGGCTACACCTTC.

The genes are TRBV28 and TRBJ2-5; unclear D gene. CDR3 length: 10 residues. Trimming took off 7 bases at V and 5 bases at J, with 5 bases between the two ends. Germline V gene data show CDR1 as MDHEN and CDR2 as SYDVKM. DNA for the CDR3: TGTGCCAGCATGAGGGAGACCCAGTACTTC. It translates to CASMRETQYF.

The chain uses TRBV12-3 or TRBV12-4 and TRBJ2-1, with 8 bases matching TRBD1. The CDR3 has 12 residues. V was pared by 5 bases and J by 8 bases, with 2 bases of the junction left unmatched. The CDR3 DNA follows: TGTGCCAGCAGTCCAGGGGGCGATGAGCAGTTCTTC. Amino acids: CASSPGGDEQFF.

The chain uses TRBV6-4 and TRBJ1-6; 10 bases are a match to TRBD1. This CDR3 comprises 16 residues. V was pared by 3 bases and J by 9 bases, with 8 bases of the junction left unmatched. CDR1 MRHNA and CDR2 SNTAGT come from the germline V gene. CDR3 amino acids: CASSDISGTGVSPLHF. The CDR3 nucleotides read TGTGCCAGCAGTGATATCTCCGGGACAGGGGTTTCACCCCTCCACTTT.

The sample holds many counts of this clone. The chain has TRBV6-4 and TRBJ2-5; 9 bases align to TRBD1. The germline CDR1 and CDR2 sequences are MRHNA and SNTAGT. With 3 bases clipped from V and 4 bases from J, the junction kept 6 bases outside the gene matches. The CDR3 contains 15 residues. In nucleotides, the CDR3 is TGTGCCAGCAGTGAGGGGACAGGGTCCTCAGAGACCCAGTACTTC. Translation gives CASSEGTGSSETQYF.

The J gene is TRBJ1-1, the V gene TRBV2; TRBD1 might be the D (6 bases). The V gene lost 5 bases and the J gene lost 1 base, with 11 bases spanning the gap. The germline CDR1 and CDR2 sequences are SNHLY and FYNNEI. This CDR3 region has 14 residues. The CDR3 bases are TGTGCCAGCAGTATAGAACAGGGGAACACTGAAGCTTTCTTT. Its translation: CASSIEQGNTEAFF.

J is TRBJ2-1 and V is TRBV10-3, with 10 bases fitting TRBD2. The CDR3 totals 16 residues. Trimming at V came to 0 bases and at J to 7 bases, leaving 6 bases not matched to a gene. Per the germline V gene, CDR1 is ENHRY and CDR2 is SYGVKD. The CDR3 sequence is CAISESAGGLVNEQFF. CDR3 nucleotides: TGTGCCATCAGTGAGTCAGCGGGGGGGCTGGTTAATGAGCAGTTCTTC.

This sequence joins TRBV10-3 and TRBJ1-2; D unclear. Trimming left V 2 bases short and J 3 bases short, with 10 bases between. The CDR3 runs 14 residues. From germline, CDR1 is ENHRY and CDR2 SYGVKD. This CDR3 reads CAISEATLDYGYTF. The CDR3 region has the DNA TGTGCCATCAGTGAGGCCACATTGGACTATGGCTACACCTTC.

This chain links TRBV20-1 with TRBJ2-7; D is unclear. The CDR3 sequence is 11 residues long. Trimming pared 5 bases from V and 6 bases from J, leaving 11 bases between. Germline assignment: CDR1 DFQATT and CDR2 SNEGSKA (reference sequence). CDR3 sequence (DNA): TGCAGTGCTCGTGGCCCGGGCGAGCAGTACTTC. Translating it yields CSARGPGEQYF.

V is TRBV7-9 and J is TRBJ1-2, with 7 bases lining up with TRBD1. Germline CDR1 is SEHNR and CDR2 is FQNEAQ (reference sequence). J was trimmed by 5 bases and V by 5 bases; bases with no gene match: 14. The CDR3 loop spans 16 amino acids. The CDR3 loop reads CASSQGPVEGAYGYTF. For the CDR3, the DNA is TGTGCCAGCAGCCAGGGTCCGGTCGAGGGGGCTTATGGCTACACCTTC.

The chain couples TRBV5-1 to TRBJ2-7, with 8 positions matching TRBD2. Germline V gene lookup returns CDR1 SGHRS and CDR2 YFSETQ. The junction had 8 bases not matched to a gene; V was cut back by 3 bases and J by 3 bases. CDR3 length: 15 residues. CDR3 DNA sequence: TGCGCCAGCAGCTCCTACGGGGGGGATCACTACGAGCAGTACTTC. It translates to CASSSYGGDHYEQYF.

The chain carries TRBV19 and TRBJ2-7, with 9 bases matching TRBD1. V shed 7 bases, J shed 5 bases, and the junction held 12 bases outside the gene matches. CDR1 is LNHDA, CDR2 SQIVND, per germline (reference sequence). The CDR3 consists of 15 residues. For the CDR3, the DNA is TGTGCCAGTACCCAGGGACAGGGAGGATATGACGAGCAGTACTTC. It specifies CASTQGQGGYDEQYF.

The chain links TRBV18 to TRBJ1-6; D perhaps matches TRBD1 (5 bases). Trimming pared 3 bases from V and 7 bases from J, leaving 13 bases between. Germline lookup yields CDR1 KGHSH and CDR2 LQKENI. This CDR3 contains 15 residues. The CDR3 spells CASSPADSKNSPLHF. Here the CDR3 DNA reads TGTGCCAGCTCACCGGCCGACAGTAAAAATTCACCCCTCCACTTT.